The source of this T cell receptor beta chain is a study of blood T cell repertoires in COVID-19. Germline assignment: CDR1 LGHNA and CDR2 YSLEER. The junction had 8 bases not matched to a gene; V was cut back by 3 bases and J by 9 bases. The CDR3 runs 14 residues. Measured with immunoSEQ multiplex PCR; TCRdb has only the in-frame clones, and not every one. The data hold some 460,000 clones, with about 90% observed a single time. The sequence was collected from a woman aged 18-30 years with acute COVID-19. The specimen was PBMCs or T cells enriched from blood (not recorded which). This chain links TRBV4-3 with TRBJ2-1, with 7 bases fitting TRBD2. The CDR3 nucleotides read TGCGCCAGCAGCCAGGGACTATTAAACGGTGAGCAGTTCTTC. Its protein is CASSQGLLNGEQFF.